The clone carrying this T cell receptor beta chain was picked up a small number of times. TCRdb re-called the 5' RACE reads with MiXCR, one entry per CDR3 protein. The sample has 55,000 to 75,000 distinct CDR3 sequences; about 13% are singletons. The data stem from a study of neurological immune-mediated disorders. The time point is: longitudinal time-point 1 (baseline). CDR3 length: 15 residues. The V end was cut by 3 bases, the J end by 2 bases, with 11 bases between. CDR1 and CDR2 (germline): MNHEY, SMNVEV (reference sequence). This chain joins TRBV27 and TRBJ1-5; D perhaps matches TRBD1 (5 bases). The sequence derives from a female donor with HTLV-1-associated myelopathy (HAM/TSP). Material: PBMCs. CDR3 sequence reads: CASSFQGSGNQPQHF. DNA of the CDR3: TGTGCCAGCAGTTTCCAGGGTTCGGGCAATCAGCCCCAGCATTTT.